A selection of T cell receptor beta chains follows, all from one sample in a study of graft-versus-host responses after intestinal transplantation. Antigens of these TCRs are unknown. Sequencing was performed with immunoSEQ multiplex PCR; in TCRdb, only in-frame clones are kept and a portion is missing. Counted here are over 90,000 clones, 91% occurring once; the ten biggest clones make up around 0.2%. Specimen: unstimulated CD4+ T cells sorted from spleen or lymph node cells, collected before transplant. The receptors were gathered from a human donor who was the organ donor for an intestinal transplant. CDR3s include the opening cysteine and the closing phenylalanine or tryptophan. D genes are given only for firm matches.

J gene,D gene,V gene,CDR3 DNA,CDR3 protein
TRBJ2-2,-,TRBV7-3,TGTGCCAGCAGCTTAGTAGCGTTAGACACCGGGGAGCTGTTTTTT,CASSLVALDTGELFF
TRBJ1-3,TRBD1,TRBV4-2,TGTGCCAGCAGCCAAGGAACCGGACAGGGCTCTGGAAACACCATATATTTT,CASSQGTGQGSGNTIYF
TRBJ2-6,-,TRBV5-8,TGTGCCAGCAGCTTCTGGCTAGCGTATGGGGCCAACGTCCTGACTTTC,CASSFWLAYGANVLTF
TRBJ2-2,-,TRBV30,TGTGCCTGCTCCGCTGAGAACGGGGAGCTGTTTTTT,CACSAENGELFF
TRBJ2-3,TRBD2,TRBV7-2,TGTGCCAGCAGCTTAGTGGGACTACTCGCAGATACGCAGTATTTT,CASSLVGLLADTQYF
TRBJ2-3,-,TRBV20-1,TGCAGTGCTAGCGGGGAGGCTACGCAGTATTTT,CSASGEATQYF
TRBJ1-5,TRBD1,TRBV29-1,TGCAGCGCTAGGGACAGTAGCAATCAGCCCCAGCATTTT,CSARDSSNQPQHF
TRBJ2-3,TRBD2,TRBV4-1,TGCGCCAGCAGCCATCCTAGCGGGGGGAATGGTACGCAGTATTTT,CASSHPSGGNGTQYF
TRBJ1-2,TRBD1,TRBV7-9,TGTGCCAGCAGCATAACCGGGACAGGGAGATCCTATGGCTACACCTTC,CASSITGTGRSYGYTF
TRBJ2-3,-,TRBV7-3,TGTGCCAGCAGCTTTCAGGGAATGAGCACAGATACGCAGTATTTT,CASSFQGMSTDTQYF